These 17 T cell receptor beta chains were sequenced from one sample in a study of blood T cell repertoires in COVID-19. TCRdb's copy holds only in-frame clones and misses some; the assay was immunoSEQ multiplex PCR. The sample carries 85,000 to 90,000 clones, 75% to 90% recorded once. The sequenced sample consisted of peripheral blood. The origin of the receptors is a woman aged 80 or over with active or convalescent COVID-19.

The CDR3 bases are TGTGCCAGCAGCCCCGCTCGGCGGGAGATCCACGAGCAGTACTTC. Translating gives CASSPARREIHEQYF. V gene TRBV6-5 combines with J gene TRBJ2-7, with 7 bases aligning to TRBD2. This CDR3 is built from 15 residues. J was trimmed by 5 bases and V by 6 bases; bases with no gene match: 13. Looked up from germline, CDR1 is MNHEY and CDR2 is SVGAGI.

The chain combines TRBV5-4 with TRBJ2-2; TRBD1 might be the D (6 bases). Trimming stripped 0 bases from V and 0 bases from J, with 9 bases between. In germline, CDR1 is SGHNT, CDR2 YYREEE (reference sequence). This CDR3 is built from 16 residues. The CDR3 DNA follows: TGTGCCAGCAGCTTGGCCGGGACACCGAACACCGGGGAGCTGTTTTTT. This translates into CASSLAGTPNTGELFF.

This chain links TRBV7-3 with TRBJ2-3; the D gene is possibly TRBD1 (5 bases). Germline V CDR1 and CDR2: SGHTA, FQGTGA. The ends were cut back, 4 bases at V and 10 bases at J, with 15 bases in the middle. The CDR3 is 13 residues long. CDR3 region: CASSSVAGNAQYF. DNA for the CDR3: TGTGCCAGCAGCTCGGTAGCAGGGAACGCGCAGTATTTT.

This sequence joins TRBV5-4 and TRBJ2-3; the match to TRBD1 covers 7 bases. The germline gives CDR1 SGHNT, CDR2 YYREEE (reference sequence). After removal of 4 bases from V and 6 bases from J, the junction contained 11 bases not matched to a gene. The CDR3 spans 15 residues. Here the CDR3 reads CASSQRTGYADTQYF. DNA for the CDR3: TGTGCCAGCAGCCAGAGGACAGGTTACGCCGATACGCAGTATTTT.

V gene TRBV12-3 or TRBV12-4 combines with J gene TRBJ1-3; 7 positions agree with TRBD1. This CDR3 region has 13 residues. The V and J ends lost 11 bases and 6 bases, in that order; junction bases with no gene match: 10. DNA for the CDR3: TGTGCCGGAGGGGACAGTGCTTTAAACACCATATATTTT. It is translated as CAGGDSALNTIYF.

This clone was picked up one time. The V call is TRBV28, the J call TRBJ2-5, with 7 bases identical to TRBD2. The CDR3 totals 16 residues. Germline CDR1 and CDR2: MDHEN and SYDVKM. The J segment lost 5 bases and the V segment lost 5 bases, leaving 14 bases of the junction unmatched. CDR3: CASSSAGAGVGETQYF. The CDR3 DNA is TGTGCCAGCAGTAGCGCCGGGGCGGGGGTAGGGGAGACCCAGTACTTC. Full variable domain (outside the CDR3, taken from reference TRBV28 and TRBJ2-5): DVKVTQSSRYLVKRTGEKVFLECVQDMDHENMFWYRQDPGLGLRLIYFSYDVKMKEKGDIPEGYSVSREKKERFSLILESASTNQTSMYLCASSSAGAGVGETQYFGPGTRLLVL.

This clone has only a few counts. This rearrangement joins TRBV5-1 to TRBJ1-1, with D uncertain. V gave up 2 bases and J gave up 0 bases, with 5 bases separating them. The CDR3 totals 13 residues. Germline-derived CDR1 and CDR2 are SGHRS and YFSETQ. CDR3 nucleotide sequence: TGCGCCAGCAGCTTCGGGTTGAACACTGAAGCTTTCTTT. Translating it yields CASSFGLNTEAFF.

Worth noting for this clone: At one end the junction does not follow the germline gene, possibly because of a read error. The chain is built from TRBV5-4 and TRBJ2-7, with 10 bases aligning to TRBD2. Germline CDR1 is SGHNT and CDR2 is YYREEE (reference sequence). The CDR3 is made up of 14 amino acids. The DNA for the CDR3 is TGTGCCAGCTGCTTAGCGGGGGGTACCGGGGAGCAGTACTTC. This gives the protein CASCLAGGTGEQYF.

The chain carries TRBV19 and TRBJ2-2, with 11 positions matching TRBD2. Per the germline V gene, CDR1 is LNHDA and CDR2 is SQIVND (reference sequence). This CDR3 is 15 amino acids long. V was pared by 5 bases and J by 5 bases, with 4 bases of the junction left unmatched. CDR3 region: CASSAPSGRTGELFF. The CDR3 DNA reads TGTGCCAGTAGTGCCCCTAGCGGGAGGACCGGGGAGCTGTTTTTT.

The chain joins TRBV7-3 to TRBJ2-7; 11 nucleotides line up with TRBD2. Germline assignment: CDR1 SGHTA and CDR2 FQGTGA. V lost 3 bases to trimming and J lost 10 bases; unmatched junction nucleotides: 5. This CDR3 has 13 amino acids. The CDR3 DNA follows: TGTGCCAGCAGCTTTTTAGCGGGAGGGACTCAGTACTTC. This sequence encodes CASSFLAGGTQYF.

V usage is TRBV4-1 and J usage is TRBJ2-2; TRBD1 matches at 7 bases. This CDR3 has 14 residues. J was trimmed by 2 bases and V by 7 bases; bases with no gene match: 4. CDR1 MGHRA and CDR2 YSYEKL come from the germline V gene. The CDR3 spells CASNRDRNTGELFF. In DNA, the CDR3 is TGCGCCAGCAACCGGGACAGAAACACCGGGGAGCTGTTTTTT.

The chain links TRBV18 to TRBJ2-7, with a possible D match to TRBD1 (6 bases). Germline-derived CDR1 and CDR2 are KGHSH and LQKENI. The V end was cut by 5 bases, the J end by 1 base, with 9 bases between. The CDR3 is 13 amino acids. The CDR3 loop reads CASSGTPSYEQYF. The DNA of the CDR3 is TGTGCCAGCTCAGGGACACCTTCCTACGAGCAGTACTTC.

V and J are TRBV7-2 and TRBJ2-6, with D unclear. Deletions cut 8 bases from V and 1 base from J, with 9 bases between. The germline V gene has CDR1 SGHTA and CDR2 FQGNSA. The CDR3 is 14 amino acids. The DNA for the CDR3 is TGTGCCAGCGCCACCCAGTCTGGGGCCAACGTCCTGACTTTC. Translating it yields CASATQSGANVLTF.

The chain links TRBV19 to TRBJ2-7; 9 nucleotides agree with TRBD2. Losses at the gene ends were 5 bases for V and 2 bases for J; bases not matched to a gene: 10. Per germline, CDR1 LNHDA and CDR2 SQIVND (reference sequence). The CDR3 contains 16 residues. The CDR3 region is CASSSLTSGLTYEQYF. CDR3 coding DNA: TGTGCCAGTAGTTCCCTGACTAGCGGACTGACCTACGAGCAGTACTTC.

The CDR3 here is CASSVSGNIQYF. In nucleotides, the CDR3 is TGTGCCAGCTCGGTTAGCGGAAACATTCAGTACTTC. The chain employs TRBV5-8 and TRBJ2-4; perhaps TRBD2 as D (6 bases). Trimming stripped 7 bases from V and 6 bases from J, with 11 bases between. The CDR3 is 12 amino acids. The germline CDR1 and CDR2 sequences are SGHTS and YDEGEE.

The chain carries TRBV30 and TRBJ2-6, with 7 positions matching TRBD1. V lost 2 bases and J lost 0; bases outside the gene matches: 4. The V gene's germline CDR1 is GTSNPN and CDR2 SVGIG (reference sequence). This CDR3 has 16 residues. DNA for the CDR3: TGTGCCTGGAGTCGAGACAGGGTCTCTGGGGCCAACGTCCTGACTTTC. Translated: CAWSRDRVSGANVLTF.

This chain joins TRBV4-3 and TRBJ2-7, with a weak D call TRBD2 (5 bases). There are 17 residues in the CDR3. CDR1 and CDR2 from the germline V gene are LGHNA and YSLEER. Trimming left V 3 bases short and J 0 bases short, with 18 bases between. CDR3 amino acids: CASSHRRIAPSSYEQYF. The CDR3 DNA follows: TGCGCCAGCAGCCATCGAAGGATAGCGCCTAGCTCCTACGAGCAGTACTTC.